Each of the 26 T cell receptor beta chains below was sequenced from the same sample in a study of blood T cell repertoires in COVID-19. The protocol was immunoSEQ multiplex PCR, while the TCRdb copy is restricted to in-frame clones and leaves out a portion. The sample holds approximately 90,000 clones; around 87% are singletons and the top ten take 4.5% to 6%. Material for sequencing was peripheral blood. The receptors come from an elderly woman with acute or convalescent COVID-19.

The chain uses TRBV24-1 and TRBJ1-2, with no clear D. CDR1 and CDR2 from the germline V gene are KGHDR and SFDVKD. The CDR3 runs 13 residues. V was clipped by 7 bases and J by 2 bases, with 10 bases between them. In nucleotides, the CDR3 is TGTGCCACCAGCTCTGGTGCGAACTATGGCTACACCTTC. Its protein is CATSSGANYGYTF.

In regard to this clone: The junction shows a germline mismatch at one end, possibly a read error. The CDR3 coding sequence is TGTGCCAGCAGCGAAGACTCCGGGACAGACTACGAGCAGTACTTC. This gives the protein CASSEDSGTDYEQYF. J is TRBJ2-7 and V is TRBV2, with TRBD1 matching over 7 bases. Germline lookup yields CDR1 SNHLY and CDR2 FYNNEI. This CDR3 region has 15 residues.

The chain combines TRBV30 with TRBJ2-7; possibly TRBD2 for D (6 bases). Germline V gene lookup returns CDR1 GTSNPN and CDR2 SVGIG (reference sequence). V dropped 1 base and J dropped 10 bases, with 11 bases sitting between them. The CDR3 has 11 residues. Here the CDR3 DNA reads TGTGCCTGGAGTGATGGCGGGGCTCAGTACTTC. Translated, it gives CAWSDGGAQYF. Using reference TRBV30 and TRBJ2-7 for the parts outside the CDR3, the full variable domain is SQTIHQWPATLVQPVGSPLSLECTVEGTSNPNLYWYRQAAGRGLQLLFYSVGIGQISSEVPQNLSASRPQDRQFILSSKKLLLSDSGFYLCAWSDGGAQYFGPGTRLTVT.

The chain combines TRBV20-1 with TRBJ1-6, with D perhaps TRBD1 (5 bases). CDR3 length equals 13 residues. V was clipped by 3 bases and J by 8 bases, with 11 bases between them. Germline lookup yields CDR1 DFQATT and CDR2 SNEGSKA (reference sequence). The CDR3 DNA reads as TGCAGTGCTAGTCCAGAAGGGGATTCACCCCTCCACTTT. Protein product: CSASPEGDSPLHF.

The rearrangement uses TRBV6-5 and TRBJ2-7; D is perhaps TRBD2 (5 bases). The V end was cut by 6 bases, the J end by 6 bases, with 18 bases between. Germline V CDR1 and CDR2: MNHEY, SVGAGI. This CDR3 is 14 amino acids long. The CDR3 coding sequence is TGTGCCAGCAGCCTTCTAGCCACCTCTCGCGAGCAGTACTTC. Amino acid sequence: CASSLLATSREQYF.

CDR3 loop: CSVAGTPGTDTQYF. The CDR3 DNA is TGCAGCGTTGCTGGGACTCCGGGCACAGATACGCAGTATTTT. The V and J genes are TRBV29-1 and TRBJ2-3; possible D gene TRBD2, 6 bases. Germline-derived CDR1 and CDR2 are SQVTM and ANQGSEA. The ends were cut back, 4 bases at V and 1 base at J, with 12 bases in the middle. The CDR3 sequence is 14 residues long.

The CDR3 sequence: CASSTRTSGGYQRSYNEQFF. The DNA of the CDR3 is TGTGCCAGCAGCACCCGGACTAGCGGGGGGTACCAACGCTCCTACAATGAGCAGTTCTTC. The chain recombines TRBV3-1 (or the pseudogene TRBV3-2) with TRBJ2-1; 14 bases match TRBD2. The length of the CDR3 is 20 residues. Germline V lookup: CDR1 LGHDT, CDR2 YNNKEL (reference sequence). Losses at the gene ends were 5 bases for V and 0 bases for J; bases not matched to a gene: 12.

In regard to this clone: The identical CDR3 is also encoded by other nucleotide sequences in the sample. The CDR3 sequence: CASSYEGTGELFF. Here the CDR3 DNA reads TGTGCCAGCAGTTACGAGGGTACCGGGGAGCTGTTTTTT. The chain joins TRBV6-5 to TRBJ2-2, with D possibly being TRBD2 (5 bases). The CDR3 sequence is 13 residues long. V lost 2 bases, J lost 5 bases, and 6 bases lay in between. Germline V gene sequence: CDR1 MNHEY, CDR2 SVGAGI.

The chain links TRBV18 to TRBJ1-1; D perhaps matches TRBD1 (5 bases). V dropped 1 base and J dropped 3 bases, with 9 bases sitting between them. The CDR3 spans 14 residues. Germline CDR1 and CDR2: KGHSH and LQKENI. The CDR3 region is CASSPLGGDTEAFF. DNA of the CDR3: TGTGCCAGCTCACCACTGGGGGGAGACACTGAAGCTTTCTTT.

The chain uses TRBV2 and TRBJ1-2; 7 bases match TRBD1. CDR1 is SNHLY, CDR2 FYNNEI, per germline. This CDR3 is built from 17 residues. With 6 bases clipped from V and 2 bases from J, the junction kept 15 bases outside the gene matches. The CDR3: CASRNRVGPTGNYGYTF. The CDR3 DNA reads TGTGCCAGCAGAAACAGGGTTGGGCCGACAGGGAACTATGGCTACACCTTC.

The chain is built from TRBV12-3 or TRBV12-4 and TRBJ2-7; a possible D gene is TRBD2 (5 bases). The CDR3 is 12 amino acids. Trimming removed 5 bases at V and 7 bases at J, with 12 bases between. The CDR3 nucleotides are TGTGCCAGCAGTGAGCGGCGGTATGAGCAGTACTTC. As protein: CASSERRYEQYF.

This clone was detected only a few times. The chain combines TRBV3-1 (or the pseudogene TRBV3-2) with TRBJ1-1; D unclear. V lost 0 bases to trimming and J lost 9 bases, with 17 bases between them. The germline gives CDR1 LGHDT, CDR2 YNNKEL (reference sequence). This CDR3 comprises 15 residues. The CDR3 loop is CASSQEGILAVKAFF. The CDR3 DNA sequence: TGTGCCAGCAGCCAAGAAGGAATTTTGGCGGTAAAAGCTTTCTTT.

J is TRBJ2-1 and V is TRBV7-9; the match to TRBD2 covers 7 bases. Germline CDR1 and CDR2: SEHNR and FQNEAQ (reference sequence). The J segment lost 4 bases and the V segment lost 5 bases, leaving 11 bases of the junction unmatched. The CDR3 has 16 residues. The DNA for the CDR3 is TGTGCCAGCAGCCTCGAGATGAGCGGGAATTACAATGAGCAGTTCTTC. Encoded protein: CASSLEMSGNYNEQFF.

The rearrangement joins TRBV6-5 to TRBJ2-7; tentatively, D is TRBD2 (8 bases). V lost 5 bases, J lost 6 bases, and 20 bases lay in between. The CDR3 consists of 15 residues. CDR1 and CDR2 (germline): MNHEY, SVGAGI. CDR3 sequence (DNA): TGTGCCAGCAGTCGACAGGGACTAGAAGTCCGCGAGCAGTACTTC. It specifies CASSRQGLEVREQYF.

The CDR3 nucleotides read TGTGCCAGCAGCTTTGAGGGGGGGACAGATACGCAGTATTTT. This sequence encodes CASSFEGGTDTQYF. The chain has TRBV7-3 and TRBJ2-3; TRBD2 is a possible D gene (7 bases). V lost 3 bases to trimming and J lost 3 bases, with 10 bases between them. The CDR3 has 14 residues. Germline CDR1 is SGHTA and CDR2 is FQGTGA. Together with reference TRBV7-3 and TRBJ2-3, the CDR3 gives the full variable domain: GAGVSQTPSNKVTEKGKYVELRCDPISGHTALYWYRQSLGQGPEFLIYFQGTGAADDSGLPNDRFFAVRPEGSVSTLKIQRTERGDSAVYLCASSFEGGTDTQYFGPGTRLTVL.

The chain has TRBV19 and TRBJ1-2; maybe TRBD1 (6 bases). The CDR3 totals 15 residues. Trimming cost V 6 bases and J 1 base, with 15 bases left between them. The germline gives CDR1 LNHDA, CDR2 SQIVND (reference sequence). The CDR3 loop reads CASSQPTGNNYGYTF. In DNA, the CDR3 is TGTGCCAGTAGCCAACCGACAGGAAATAACTATGGCTACACCTTC.

This clone was recorded only once. The V gene is TRBV13, the J gene TRBJ1-3, with D perhaps matching TRBD1 (6 bases). CDR1 PRHDT and CDR2 FYEKMQ come from the germline V gene (reference sequence). The CDR3 runs to 16 residues. V shed 5 bases and J shed 2 bases, with 16 bases lying between them. The CDR3 sequence: CASSPNREYAGNTIYF. For the CDR3, the DNA is TGTGCCAGCAGCCCGAACAGGGAATATGCTGGAAACACCATATATTTT.

Points on this clone: Distinct nucleotide sequences in the sample also encode this CDR3. The chain employs TRBV27 and TRBJ2-5; 11 bases are shared with TRBD2. The CDR3 consists of 14 residues. V gave up 3 bases and J gave up 4 bases; unmatched junction bases: 1. CDR1 MNHEY and CDR2 SMNVEV come from the germline V gene (reference sequence). The CDR3 bases are TGTGCCAGCAGTTTCGGACTAGCGGGAGAGACCCAGTACTTC. It codes for CASSFGLAGETQYF.

The rearrangement uses TRBV5-4 and TRBJ1-5, with a tentative D call TRBD1 (6 bases). The ends were cut back, 1 base at V and 4 bases at J, with 15 bases in the middle. The CDR3 is 16 residues long. Germline CDR1 and CDR2: SGHNT and YYREEE (reference sequence). CDR3 bases: TGTGCCAGCAGCTTGTGGGGGGGCGGGGGTAATCAGCCCCAGCATTTT. Translating it yields CASSLWGGGGNQPQHF.

The chain is built from TRBV7-9 and TRBJ2-5; 7 positions match TRBD2. Per the germline V gene, CDR1 is SEHNR and CDR2 is FQNEAQ (reference sequence). Trimming removed 3 bases from V and 3 bases from J; junction bases left unmatched: 4. This CDR3 has 14 residues. The CDR3 nucleotides read TGTGCCAGCAGCTTGGCTAGCGGCAAAGAGACCCAGTACTTC. It encodes CASSLASGKETQYF. The whole variable domain, remainder taken from reference TRBV7-9 and TRBJ2-5, is DTGVSQNPRHKITKRGQNVTFRCDPISEHNRLYWYRQTLGQGPEFLTYFQNEAQLEKSRLLSDRFSAERPKGSFSTLEIQRTEQGDSAMYLCASSLASGKETQYFGPGTRLLVL.

This chain joins TRBV2 and TRBJ2-2; TRBD2 agrees at 9 bases. Losses at the gene ends were 6 bases for V and 0 bases for J; bases not matched to a gene: 2. Germline V gene sequence: CDR1 SNHLY, CDR2 FYNNEI. This CDR3 comprises 15 residues. CDR3 region: CASRASGANTGELFF. As DNA, the CDR3 is TGTGCCAGCAGGGCTAGCGGGGCGAACACCGGGGAGCTGTTTTTT.

The chain uses TRBV30 and TRBJ1-4; 7 bases agree with TRBD1. The J segment lost 4 bases and the V segment lost 2 bases, leaving 7 bases of the junction unmatched. The CDR3 consists of 15 residues. Germline values: CDR1 GTSNPN, CDR2 SVGIG (reference sequence). The CDR3, as DNA: TGTGCCTGGAGTCCGAAGACAGGGTATAATGAAAAACTGTTTTTT. It specifies CAWSPKTGYNEKLFF. Looking up the rest from reference TRBV30 and TRBJ1-4 gives the full variable domain: SQTIHQWPATLVQPVGSPLSLECTVEGTSNPNLYWYRQAAGRGLQLLFYSVGIGQISSEVPQNLSASRPQDRQFILSSKKLLLSDSGFYLCAWSPKTGYNEKLFFGSGTQLSVL.

The rearrangement joins TRBV7-2 to TRBJ2-5; D ambiguous. V lost 1 base and J 5 bases, leaving 17 bases between the germline ends. Germline CDR1 is SGHTA and CDR2 is FQGNSA. The CDR3 extends over 16 amino acids. In DNA, the CDR3 is TGTGCCAGCAGCTTAGGGTCGAGACAAGGTCCGGAGACCCAGTACTTC. Translating it yields CASSLGSRQGPETQYF.

This chain links TRBV6-5 with TRBJ1-4, with a weak D call TRBD1 (5 bases). The CDR3 consists of 15 residues. Germline assignment: CDR1 MNHEY and CDR2 SVGAGI. Between the trimmed V and J ends, which lost 4 bases and 8 bases, there was a span of 17 bases. Here the CDR3 reads CASSSQGGQGEKLFF. In DNA, the CDR3 is TGTGCCAGCAGTTCCCAGGGAGGTCAAGGAGAAAAACTGTTTTTT.

The chain has TRBV27 and TRBJ1-1; D is ambiguous. The CDR3 is 14 amino acids. Trimming cost V 3 bases and J 1 base, with 9 bases left between them. Germline lookup yields CDR1 MNHEY and CDR2 SMNVEV (reference sequence). The CDR3 sequence: CASSLMSGNTEAFF. The CDR3 DNA is TGTGCCAGCAGTTTGATGAGCGGGAACACTGAAGCTTTCTTT.

This chain uses TRBV2 with TRBJ1-3, with unresolved D. This CDR3 comprises 16 residues. The germline V gene has CDR1 SNHLY and CDR2 FYNNEI. Trimming left V 4 bases short and J 0 bases short, with 13 bases between. CDR3 DNA sequence: TGTGCCAGCAGTGCCCCTCGGGGTAACTCTGGAAACACCATATATTTT. Translation gives CASSAPRGNSGNTIYF. The whole variable domain, filled in from reference TRBV2 and TRBJ1-3, reads EPEVTQTPSHQVTQMGQEVILRCVPISNHLYFYWYRQILGQKVEFLVSFYNNEISEKSEIFDDQFSVERPDGSNFTLKIRSTKLEDSAMYFCASSAPRGNSGNTIYFGEGSWLTVV.